This T cell receptor (beta chain) was sequenced for a study of molecular identifiers for immune sequencing clone quantification. This CDR3 has 11 residues. Germline CDR1 and CDR2: SQVTM and ANQGSEA. TCRdb itself ran the PCR reads through MiXCR, one entry per CDR3 protein. The sample has about 10,000 distinct CDR3 sequences; over 20% are singletons. Within the sample, this clonotype is medium-sized. Its antigen is unidentified. One end of the junction does not line up with germline, which may come from a read error. Study-wide results and limits: Sizes of clones that are highly expanded could be underestimated (if identical TCR molecules share a barcode). Clonotypes surpassing 20 RNA copies contained over 98% of effector molecules, versus under 1% in naive cells.

Material for sequencing was naive CD8+ T cells from blood, with Jurkat cell RNA spiked in. The subset was: FACS-sorted CD8+CD4-CCR7+CD45RA+ naive T cells. This TCR was recovered from a human donor in good health. Some libraries in this study had Jurkat cell RNA spiked in. The chain links TRBV29-1 to TRBJ2-3, with unresolved D. The DNA for the CDR3 is TGCAGCGGTGAAGGGACAGATACGCAGTATTTT. This codes for CSGEGTDTQYF.